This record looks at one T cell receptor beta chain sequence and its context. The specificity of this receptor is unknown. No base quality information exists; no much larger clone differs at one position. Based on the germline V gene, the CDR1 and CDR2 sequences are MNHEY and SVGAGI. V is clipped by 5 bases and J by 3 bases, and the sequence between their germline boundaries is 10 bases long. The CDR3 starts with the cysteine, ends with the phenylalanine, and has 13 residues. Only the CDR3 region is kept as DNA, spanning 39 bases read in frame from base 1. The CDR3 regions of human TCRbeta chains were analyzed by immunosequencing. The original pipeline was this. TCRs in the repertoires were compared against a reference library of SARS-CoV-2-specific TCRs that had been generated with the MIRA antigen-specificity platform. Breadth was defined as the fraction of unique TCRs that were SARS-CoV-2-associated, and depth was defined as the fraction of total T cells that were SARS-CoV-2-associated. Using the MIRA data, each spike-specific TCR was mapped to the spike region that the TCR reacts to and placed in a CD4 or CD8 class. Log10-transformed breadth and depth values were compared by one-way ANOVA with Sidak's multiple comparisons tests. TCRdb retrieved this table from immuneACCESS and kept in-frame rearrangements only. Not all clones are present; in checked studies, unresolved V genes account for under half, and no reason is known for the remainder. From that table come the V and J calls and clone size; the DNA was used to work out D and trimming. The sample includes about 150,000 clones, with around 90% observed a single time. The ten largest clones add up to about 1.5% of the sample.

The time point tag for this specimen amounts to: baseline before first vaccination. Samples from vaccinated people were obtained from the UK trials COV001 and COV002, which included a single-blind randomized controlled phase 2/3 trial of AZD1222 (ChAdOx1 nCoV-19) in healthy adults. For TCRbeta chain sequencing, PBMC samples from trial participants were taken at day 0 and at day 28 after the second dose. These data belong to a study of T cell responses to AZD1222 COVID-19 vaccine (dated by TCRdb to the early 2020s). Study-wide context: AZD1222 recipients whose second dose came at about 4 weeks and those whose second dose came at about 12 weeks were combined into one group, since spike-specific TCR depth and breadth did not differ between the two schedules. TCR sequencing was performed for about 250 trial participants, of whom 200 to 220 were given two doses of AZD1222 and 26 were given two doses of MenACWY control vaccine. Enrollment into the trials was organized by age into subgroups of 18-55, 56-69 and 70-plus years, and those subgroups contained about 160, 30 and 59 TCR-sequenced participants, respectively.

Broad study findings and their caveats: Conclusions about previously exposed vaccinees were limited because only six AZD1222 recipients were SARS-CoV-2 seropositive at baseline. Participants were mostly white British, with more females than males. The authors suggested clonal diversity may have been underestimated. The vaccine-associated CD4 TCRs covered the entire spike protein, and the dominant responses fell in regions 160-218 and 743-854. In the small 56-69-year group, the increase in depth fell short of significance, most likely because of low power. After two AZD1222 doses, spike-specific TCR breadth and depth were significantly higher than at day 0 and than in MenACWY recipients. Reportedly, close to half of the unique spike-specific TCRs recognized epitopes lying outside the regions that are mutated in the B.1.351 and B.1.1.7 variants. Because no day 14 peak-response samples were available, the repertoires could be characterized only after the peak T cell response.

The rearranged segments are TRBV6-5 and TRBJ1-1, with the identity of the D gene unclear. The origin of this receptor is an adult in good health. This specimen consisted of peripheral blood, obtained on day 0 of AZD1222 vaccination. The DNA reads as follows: TGTGCCAGCAGTCGCGGAGGCGACACTGAAGCTTTCTTT. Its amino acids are CASSRGGDTEAFF.